The sequence of this T cell receptor (beta chain) was determined in a study of T cell changes during pregnancy in multiple sclerosis. Method: immunoSEQ multiplex PCR; TCRdb's copy keeps in-frame clones and lacks some. The sample holds some 89,000 clones, roughly 93% seen once. The germline V gene has CDR1 LNHDA and CDR2 SQIVND (reference sequence). With 7 bases removed from V and 0 bases from J, the gap between germline ends came to 13 bases. The CDR3 is made up of 15 amino acids. This sample comprised peripheral blood, obtained in the third trimester of pregnancy. This TCR was sampled from a female donor with multiple sclerosis, enrolled in a pregnancy study. V and J are TRBV19 and TRBJ1-5; maybe TRBD1 (6 bases). This chain's CDR3 is CASIAGAYSNQPQHF. CDR3 DNA sequence: TGTGCCAGTATCGCAGGGGCTTATAGCAATCAGCCCCAGCATTTT.